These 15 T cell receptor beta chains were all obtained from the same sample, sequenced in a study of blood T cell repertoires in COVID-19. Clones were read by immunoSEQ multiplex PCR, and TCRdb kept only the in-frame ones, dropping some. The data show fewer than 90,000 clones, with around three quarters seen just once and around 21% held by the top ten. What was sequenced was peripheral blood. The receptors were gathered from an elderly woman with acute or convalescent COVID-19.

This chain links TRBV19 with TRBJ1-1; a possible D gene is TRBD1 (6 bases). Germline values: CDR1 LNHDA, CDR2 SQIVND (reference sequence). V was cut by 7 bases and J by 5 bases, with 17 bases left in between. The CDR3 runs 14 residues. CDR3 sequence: CASTPQGRITEAFF. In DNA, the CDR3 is TGTGCCAGTACCCCACAGGGTCGGATTACTGAAGCTTTCTTT.

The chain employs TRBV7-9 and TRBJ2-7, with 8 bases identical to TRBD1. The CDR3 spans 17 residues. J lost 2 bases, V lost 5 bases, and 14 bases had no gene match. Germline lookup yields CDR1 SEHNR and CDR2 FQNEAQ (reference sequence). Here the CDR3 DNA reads TGTGCCAGCAGCCGAGAGAGGGACAGGCGACGACCCTACGAGCAGTACTTC. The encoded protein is CASSRERDRRRPYEQYF.

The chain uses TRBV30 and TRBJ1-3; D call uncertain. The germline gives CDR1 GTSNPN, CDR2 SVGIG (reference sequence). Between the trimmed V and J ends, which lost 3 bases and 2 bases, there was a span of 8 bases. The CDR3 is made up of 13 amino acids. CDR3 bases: TGTGCCTGGAGCCTGGCGGCTGGAAACACCATATATTTT. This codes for CAWSLAAGNTIYF.

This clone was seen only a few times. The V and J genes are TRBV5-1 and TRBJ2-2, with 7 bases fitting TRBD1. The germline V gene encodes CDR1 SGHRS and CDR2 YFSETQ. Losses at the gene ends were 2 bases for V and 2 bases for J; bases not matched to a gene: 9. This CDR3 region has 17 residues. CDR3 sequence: CASSLGNRDRNTGELFF. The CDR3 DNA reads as TGCGCCAGCAGCTTAGGGAACCGGGACAGAAACACCGGGGAGCTGTTTTTT.

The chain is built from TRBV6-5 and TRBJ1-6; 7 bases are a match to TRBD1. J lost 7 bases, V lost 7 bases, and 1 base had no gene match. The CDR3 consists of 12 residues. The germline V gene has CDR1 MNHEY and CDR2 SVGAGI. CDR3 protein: CASKTGNSPLHF. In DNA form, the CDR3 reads TGTGCCAGCAAGACAGGGAATTCACCCCTCCACTTT.

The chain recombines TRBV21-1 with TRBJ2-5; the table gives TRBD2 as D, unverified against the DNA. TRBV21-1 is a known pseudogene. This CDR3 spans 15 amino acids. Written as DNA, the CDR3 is TGTGCCAGCAGCAAAAAGGAGATGGGCCAAGAGACCCAGTACTTC. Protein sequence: CASSKKEMGQETQYF.

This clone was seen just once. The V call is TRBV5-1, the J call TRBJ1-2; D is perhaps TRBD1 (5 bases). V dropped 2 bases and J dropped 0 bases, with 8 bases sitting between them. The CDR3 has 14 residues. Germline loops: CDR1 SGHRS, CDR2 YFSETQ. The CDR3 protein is CASSFEGANYGYTF. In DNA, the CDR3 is TGCGCCAGCAGCTTTGAAGGGGCTAACTATGGCTACACCTTC.

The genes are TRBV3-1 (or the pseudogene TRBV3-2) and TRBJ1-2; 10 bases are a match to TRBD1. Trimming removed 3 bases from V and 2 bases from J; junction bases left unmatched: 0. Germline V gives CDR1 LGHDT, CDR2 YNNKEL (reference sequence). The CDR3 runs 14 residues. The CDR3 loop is CASSQGQGNYGYTF. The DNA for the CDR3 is TGTGCCAGCAGCCAGGGACAGGGGAACTATGGCTACACCTTC.

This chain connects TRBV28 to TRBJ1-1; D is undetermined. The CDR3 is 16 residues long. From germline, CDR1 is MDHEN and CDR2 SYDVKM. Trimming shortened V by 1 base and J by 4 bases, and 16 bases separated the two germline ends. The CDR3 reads CASSLSREVSGTEAFF. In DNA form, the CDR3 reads TGTGCCAGCAGTTTATCACGGGAGGTAAGCGGCACTGAAGCTTTCTTT.

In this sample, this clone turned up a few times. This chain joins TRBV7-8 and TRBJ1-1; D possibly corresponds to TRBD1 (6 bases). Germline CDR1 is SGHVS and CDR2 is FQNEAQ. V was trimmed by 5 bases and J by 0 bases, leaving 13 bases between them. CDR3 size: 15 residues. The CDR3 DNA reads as TGTGCCAGCAGCGCAGGGGAGCGCTTGAACACTGAAGCTTTCTTT. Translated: CASSAGERLNTEAFF.

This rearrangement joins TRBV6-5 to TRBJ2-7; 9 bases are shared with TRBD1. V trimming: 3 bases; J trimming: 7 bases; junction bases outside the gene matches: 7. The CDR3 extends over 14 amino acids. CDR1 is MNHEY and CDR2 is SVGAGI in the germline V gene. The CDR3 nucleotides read TGTGCCAGCAGTTATGACAGGGGGACGGTGGAGCAGTACTTC. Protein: CASSYDRGTVEQYF.

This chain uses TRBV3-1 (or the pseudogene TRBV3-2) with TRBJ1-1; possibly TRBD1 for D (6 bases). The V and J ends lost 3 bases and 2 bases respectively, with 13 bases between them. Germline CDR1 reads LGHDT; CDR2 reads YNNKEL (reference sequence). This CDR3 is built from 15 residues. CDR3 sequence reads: CASSHRGDINTEAFF. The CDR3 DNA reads TGTGCCAGCAGCCACAGGGGCGATATTAACACTGAAGCTTTCTTT.

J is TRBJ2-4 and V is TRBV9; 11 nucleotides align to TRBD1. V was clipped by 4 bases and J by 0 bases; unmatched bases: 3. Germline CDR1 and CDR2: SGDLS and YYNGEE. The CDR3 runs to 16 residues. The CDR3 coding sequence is TGTGCCAGCAGCCTGGGACAGGGGGTAGCCAAAAACATTCAGTACTTC. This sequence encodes CASSLGQGVAKNIQYF.

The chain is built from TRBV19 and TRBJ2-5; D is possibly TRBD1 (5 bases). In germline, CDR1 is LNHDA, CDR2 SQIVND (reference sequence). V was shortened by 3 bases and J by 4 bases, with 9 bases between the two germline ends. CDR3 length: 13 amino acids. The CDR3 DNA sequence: TGTGCCAGTAGTATTCGCAGGGCAGAGACCCAGTACTTC. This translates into CASSIRRAETQYF.

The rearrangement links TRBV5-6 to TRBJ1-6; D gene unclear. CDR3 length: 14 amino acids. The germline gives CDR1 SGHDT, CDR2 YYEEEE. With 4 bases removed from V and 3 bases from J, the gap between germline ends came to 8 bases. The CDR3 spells CASSVVDYNSPLHF. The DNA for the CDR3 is TGTGCCAGCAGCGTGGTAGACTATAATTCACCCCTCCACTTT.